What follows are 5 T cell receptor beta chains derived from one specimen sequenced in a study of T cell responses to AZD1222 COVID-19 vaccine. Here immunoSEQ multiplex PCR was the method, and the copy in TCRdb shows in-frame clones only, minus some. The sample includes under 50,000 clones, just over 85% of them seen just once. The material was peripheral blood, obtained 28 days after the second dose of the MenACWY control vaccine. These TCRs come from an adult who received the MenACWY meningococcal vaccine as a control.

This chain uses TRBV15 with TRBJ2-5; 12 positions match TRBD1. J was trimmed by 2 bases and V by 4 bases; bases with no gene match: 2. The V gene's germline CDR1 is LNHNV and CDR2 YYDKDF (reference sequence). The CDR3 runs 15 residues. DNA of the CDR3: TGTGCCACCAGCACGGGACAGGGGGCACAAGAGACCCAGTACTTC. Residues: CATSTGQGAQETQYF. The full variable domain, rest sourced from reference TRBV15 and TRBJ2-5, is DAMVIQNPRYQVTQFGKPVTLSCSQTLNHNVMYWYQQKSSQAPKLLFHYYDKDFNNEADTPDNFQSRRPNTSFCFLDIRSPGLGDTAMYLCATSTGQGAQETQYFGPGTRLLVL.

The chain combines TRBV28 with TRBJ2-7; D not certain. Between the trimmed V and J ends, which lost 7 bases and 0 bases, there was a span of 16 bases. The CDR3 is 15 amino acids. Germline-derived CDR1 and CDR2 are MDHEN and SYDVKM. The CDR3 loop reads CASTPGPRNSYEQYF. In DNA, the CDR3 is TGTGCCAGCACCCCTGGTCCCCGGAACTCCTACGAGCAGTACTTC.

The rearrangement links TRBV19 to TRBJ1-5; D uncertain. The CDR3 is 15 residues long. Between the trimmed V and J ends, which lost 1 base and 0 bases, there was a span of 7 bases. Germline loops: CDR1 LNHDA, CDR2 SQIVND (reference sequence). The CDR3 sequence: CASSIVGNSNQPQHF. CDR3 coding DNA: TGTGCCAGTAGTATAGTAGGGAATAGCAATCAGCCCCAGCATTTT.

The chain recombines TRBV19 with TRBJ1-4; no clear D. Trimming took off 3 bases at V and 0 bases at J, with 8 bases between the two ends. Germline loops: CDR1 LNHDA, CDR2 SQIVND (reference sequence). The CDR3 is 15 amino acids. The CDR3 sequence: CASSISSATNEKLFF. The CDR3 bases are TGTGCCAGTAGTATTTCCAGTGCAACTAATGAAAAACTGTTTTTT.

This clone was detected only a few times. The chain has TRBV9 and TRBJ2-1, with D perhaps matching TRBD1 or TRBD2 (5 bases each). Trimming shortened V by 2 bases and J by 0 bases, and 21 bases separated the two germline ends. The CDR3 runs to 19 residues. Germline values: CDR1 SGDLS, CDR2 YYNGEE. Written as DNA, the CDR3 is TGTGCCAGCAGCGTGGGGACCCCAACTAGTGGGCTCTCCTACAATGAGCAGTTCTTC. Protein product: CASSVGTPTSGLSYNEQFF. Complete variable domain (other parts from reference TRBV9 and TRBJ2-1): DSGVTQTPKHLITATGQRVTLRCSPRSGDLSVYWYQQSLDQGLQFLIQYYNGEERAKGNILERFSAQQFPDLHSELNLSSLELGDSALYFCASSVGTPTSGLSYNEQFFGPGTRLTVL.